The 15 T cell receptor beta chains presented below share a single source sample, sequenced in a study of a mutant IDH1 vaccine in newly diagnosed glioma (dated by TCRdb to the early 2020s). The antigens for these receptors are not known. Library method: the immunoSEQ multiplex PCR assay. The table comes from immuneACCESS by way of TCRdb, which keeps in-frame sequences with V and J called. Part of the clones is missing from these tables; in studies checked, under half for an unresolved V gene and the rest for unknown reasons. The sample yields about 42,000 clones; 80% to 90% were counted once. The ten largest clones represent approximately 1.5% of the sample. The meaning of the sample's time point label: week 5, during vaccination. Every vaccine dose consisted of 300 ug of a 20-mer mutant IDH1 peptide in Montanide, administered subcutaneously together with topical imiquimod. This specimen was PBMCs, taken from a glioma patient whose treatment included an IDH1 peptide vaccine. The receptors here all came from a man between 40 and 49 years old with glioma.

The rearrangement links TRBV4-3 to TRBJ2-7; D possibly corresponds to TRBD2 (6 bases). CDR1 and CDR2 from the germline V gene are LGHNA and YSLEER. The CDR3 consists of 17 residues. Between the trimmed V and J ends, which lost 3 bases and 0 bases, there was a span of 18 bases. Written as DNA, the CDR3 is TGCGCCAGCAGCCAGGGTAGCGGTGCCCCCTTCTCCTACGAGCAGTACTTC. Translation: CASSQGSGAPFSYEQYF.

J is TRBJ2-1 and V is TRBV27; 10 bases map to TRBD2. After removal of 0 bases from V and 7 bases from J, the junction contained 6 bases not matched to a gene. The CDR3 has 16 residues. Germline V gene lookup returns CDR1 MNHEY and CDR2 SMNVEV (reference sequence). In DNA, the CDR3 is TGTGCCAGCAGTTTATCGTCTAGCGGGAGTCAAAATGAGCAGTTCTTC. Encoded protein: CASSLSSSGSQNEQFF.

This clone was found a few times. This chain connects TRBV7-3 to TRBJ2-1, with a weak D call TRBD2 (5 bases). Trimming removed 2 bases at V and 2 bases at J, with 10 bases between. The CDR3 contains 15 residues. The germline CDR1 and CDR2 sequences are SGHTA and FQGTGA. The CDR3 is CASSLVLAPYNEQFF. CDR3 sequence (DNA): TGTGCCAGCAGCTTAGTCCTAGCCCCCTACAATGAGCAGTTCTTC. The full variable domain, with the rest looked up from reference TRBV7-3 and TRBJ2-1, is GAGVSQTPSNKVTEKGKYVELRCDPISGHTALYWYRQSLGQGPEFLIYFQGTGAADDSGLPNDRFFAVRPEGSVSTLKIQRTERGDSAVYLCASSLVLAPYNEQFFGPGTRLTVL.

V and J are TRBV25-1 and TRBJ1-3; D gene ambiguous. The germline V and J ends were trimmed by 4 bases and 2 bases, with 6 bases remaining between them. The length of the CDR3 is 13 residues. The germline gives CDR1 MGHDK, CDR2 SYGVNS. The CDR3 DNA follows: TGTGCCAGCAGTGTCGGGGCTGGAAACACCATATATTTT. Protein: CASSVGAGNTIYF.

The gene calls are TRBV7-2 and TRBJ2-1; D call uncertain. CDR3 size: 12 residues. V lost 0 bases and J lost 10, with 7 bases in between. Germline CDR1 reads SGHTA; CDR2 reads FQGNSA. The CDR3, as DNA: TGTGCCAGCAGCTTAGCAGCCCGGGAGCAGTTCTTC. Translation: CASSLAAREQFF.

The CDR3 bases are TGTGCCAGCAGTTCGGGGACGAGTCGCAATGAAAAACTGTTTTTT. Residues: CASSSGTSRNEKLFF. V gene TRBV28 combines with J gene TRBJ1-4, with D possibly being TRBD1 (5 bases). V was trimmed by 4 bases and J by 5 bases, leaving 14 bases between them. This CDR3 region has 15 residues. Germline CDR1 MDHEN, CDR2 SYDVKM.

The V call is TRBV5-5, the J call TRBJ2-7, with D possibly being TRBD2 (6 bases). With 0 bases removed from V and 2 bases from J, the gap between germline ends came to 15 bases. This CDR3 is built from 16 residues. Germline CDR1 SGHKS, CDR2 YYEKEE (reference sequence). The CDR3 reads CASSLAWVGGTYEQYF. The DNA for the CDR3 is TGTGCCAGCAGCTTGGCCTGGGTGGGAGGCACCTACGAGCAGTACTTC.

The chain employs TRBV7-2 and TRBJ2-7, with 7 bases identical to TRBD2. The CDR3 loop spans 15 amino acids. Germline loops: CDR1 SGHTA, CDR2 FQGNSA. V was pared by 4 bases and J by 1 base, with 7 bases of the junction left unmatched. The CDR3 DNA reads as TGTGCCAGCAGCTCGGCGGGAGCTAGGTCCTACGAGCAGTACTTC. Residues: CASSSAGARSYEQYF.

The J gene is TRBJ1-3, the V gene TRBV25-1; D is ambiguous. The germline CDR1 and CDR2 sequences are MGHDK and SYGVNS. The CDR3 extends over 14 amino acids. Between the trimmed V and J ends, which lost 1 base and 4 bases, there was a span of 8 bases. The CDR3 loop reads CASSESGAGNTIYF. CDR3 bases: TGTGCCAGCAGTGAATCCGGAGCCGGAAACACCATATATTTT.

The chain combines TRBV7-8 with TRBJ2-7; D is uncertain. The ends were cut back, 6 bases at V and 2 bases at J, with 11 bases in the middle. The CDR3 has 13 amino acids. The germline V gene encodes CDR1 SGHVS and CDR2 FQNEAQ. The chain's CDR3 is CASRPLSPYEQYF. The CDR3 DNA sequence: TGTGCCAGCAGACCCCTTTCTCCCTACGAGCAGTACTTC. The complete variable domain, with remaining parts taken from reference TRBV7-8 and TRBJ2-7, reads GAGVSQSPRYKVAKRGQDVALRCDPISGHVSLFWYQQALGQGPEFLTYFQNEAQLDKSGLPSDRFFAERPEGSVSTLKIQRTQQEDSAVYLCASRPLSPYEQYFGPGTRLTVT.

Here the CDR3 reads CASSTTGLSSPMSEKLFF. The CDR3 bases are TGTGCCAGCAGCACCACAGGGCTCAGTTCTCCCATGAGTGAAAAACTGTTTTTT. V usage is TRBV28 and J usage is TRBJ1-4; D is perhaps TRBD1 (6 bases). V gave up 6 bases and J gave up 7 bases, with 27 bases separating them. The CDR3 length is 18 residues. The germline CDR1 and CDR2 sequences are MDHEN and SYDVKM.

The chain couples TRBV4-2 to TRBJ2-2, with D perhaps assigned TRBD1 or TRBD2 (5 bases each). CDR1 is LGHNA, CDR2 YNFKEQ, per germline. The CDR3 consists of 17 residues. V was shortened by 3 bases and J by 1 base, with 15 bases between the two germline ends. CDR3 nucleotide sequence: TGTGCCAGCAGCCAGATCACCCGGGACCAGAACACCGGGGAGCTGTTTTTT. This encodes CASSQITRDQNTGELFF.

The genes are TRBV5-1 and TRBJ2-7, with a weak D call TRBD2 (6 bases). From germline, CDR1 is SGHRS and CDR2 YFSETQ. The CDR3 is made up of 15 amino acids. V lost 4 bases to trimming and J lost 0 bases, with 14 bases between them. The CDR3 loop is CASSVEPGSSYEQYF. Here the CDR3 DNA reads TGCGCCAGCAGCGTAGAACCCGGGAGCTCCTACGAGCAGTACTTC. Filled out from reference TRBV5-1 and TRBJ2-7, the complete variable domain reads KAGVTQTPRYLIKTRGQQVTLSCSPISGHRSVSWYQQTPGQGLQFLFEYFSETQRNKGNFPGRFSGRQFSNSRSEMNVSTLELGDSALYLCASSVEPGSSYEQYFGPGTRLTVT.

This clone was picked up one time. The chain combines TRBV7-9 with TRBJ2-7, with D tentatively TRBD2 (6 bases). Germline CDR1 SEHNR, CDR2 FQNEAQ (reference sequence). The V end lost 5 bases, the J end lost 3 bases, and 14 bases lay between the germline ends. CDR3 size: 14 residues. CDR3 DNA: TGTGCCAGCAGCCGGGGACTGGGATACTACGAGCAGTACTTC. Translating it yields CASSRGLGYYEQYF.

The chain has TRBV7-9 and TRBJ2-7; D not certain. The CDR3 contains 13 residues. CDR1 is SEHNR, CDR2 FQNEAQ, per germline (reference sequence). Trimming pared 3 bases from V and 6 bases from J, leaving 12 bases between. The CDR3 DNA follows: TGTGCCAGCAGCTTCTCCGGGCTTGGCGAGCAGTACTTC. This codes for CASSFSGLGEQYF.